The clone carrying this TCR beta chain was counted only a few times. The antigen remains unidentified. Construction of the TCR beta libraries employed iRepertoire HTBI primers in conjunction with Arm-PCR of CDR3 regions. TCRdb redid the calling of the multiplex PCR reads with MiXCR, one entry per CDR3 protein. The profile covers some 600,000 distinct CDR3 sequences, with 15% to 20% appearing a single time and more than 10% taken by the ten largest. The data belong to a study of regulatory T cells in long-lasting Graves disease. Findings and caveats of the study: Repertoires from persistent disease leaned toward TRBV28, TRBJ1-2 and TRBJ2-5.

CDR1 is KGHSH, CDR2 LQKENI, per germline. This CDR3 spans 13 amino acids. The ends were cut back, 6 bases at V and 8 bases at J, with 14 bases in the middle. The time point is: newly diagnosed GD, antithyroid drugs for less than 3 months. The authors made the TCR library using RNA they extracted from PBMCs. The source of the patients was an endocrinology department in Xi'an, China. A blood draw put around 9 milliliters of peripheral blood into EDTA tubes. These data were likewise used in another study, on T cells in Graves' hyperthyroidism and ophthalmopathy.

The rearrangement uses TRBV18 and TRBJ2-1; tentatively, D is TRBD2 (7 bases). The sequence was obtained from a man between 18 and 29 years old with Graves disease. This specimen consisted of peripheral blood mononuclear cells (PBMCs), obtained at new diagnosis, from a patient treated with antithyroid drugs. The CDR3 DNA reads TGTGCCAGCTCCCGAGGGGGGGCGGATGAGCAGTTCTTC. Amino acids: CASSRGGADEQFF.